The rows below give T cell receptor beta chains drawn from one sample of a study of blood T cell repertoires in COVID-19. Only in-frame clones appear in the TCRdb table, and some are missing; sequencing was by immunoSEQ multiplex PCR. The data show some 300,000 clones, over 75% seen once. Source material: PBMCs or T cells enriched from blood (not recorded which). These receptors were collected from a woman aged 25-40 years who had recovered from COVID-19. Both conserved end residues are part of each CDR3. Clone size, where shown, is once, few, many, or a class for clones that have expanded.

V: TRBV27
J: TRBJ1-1
size: -
CDR3: CASSLWKLQEHTEAFF

V: TRBV5-1
J: TRBJ2-2
size: -
CDR3: CASSRITGGFTLTGELFF

V: TRBV7-9
J: TRBJ1-2
size: few
CDR3: CASSLPSTANYGYTF

V: TRBV7-9
J: TRBJ2-7
size: -
CDR3: CASSLDRAYEQYF

V: TRBV9
J: TRBJ1-1
size: -
CDR3: CASSVVPDTEAFF

V: TRBV27
J: TRBJ1-1
size: -
CDR3: CASSLVRGDTEAFF

V: TRBV11-2
J: TRBJ1-1
size: -
CDR3: CASSLGYDRGMTEAFF

V: TRBV13
J: TRBJ2-2
size: -
CDR3: CASSLLERGNTGELFF

V: TRBV6-6
J: TRBJ1-6
size: -
CDR3: CASSFSQGSYNSPLHF

V: TRBV2
J: TRBJ2-6
size: -
CDR3: CASSAGGSGANVLTF

V: TRBV7-9
J: TRBJ2-3
size: few
CDR3: CASSLIESWRETPTDTQYF

V: TRBV6-2/TRBV6-3
J: TRBJ2-5
size: -
CDR3: CASSLLTGRRGTQYF

V: TRBV5-1
J: TRBJ2-5
size: -
CDR3: CASSLMADQETQYF

V: TRBV10-1
J: TRBJ2-3
size: -
CDR3: CASSPGLAGGLGTDTQYF

V: TRBV6-2/TRBV6-3
J: TRBJ2-3
size: -
CDR3: CASSFRGPPDTQYF

V: TRBV3-1/TRBV3-2
J: TRBJ2-7
size: once
CDR3: CASSQEGGRYEQYF

V: TRBV18
J: TRBJ2-3
size: -
CDR3: CASSLAGTSGSYTQYF

V: TRBV29-1
J: TRBJ2-7
size: -
CDR3: CSVLGGGDDPYEQYF

V: TRBV9
J: TRBJ2-5
size: -
CDR3: CASSTWGAGAYQETQYF

V: TRBV16
J: TRBJ1-4
size: -
CDR3: CASRTLTGTGSEKLFF

V: TRBV18
J: TRBJ2-3
size: once
CDR3: CASSPLVDTQYF

V: TRBV27
J: TRBJ2-1
size: -
CDR3: CASRAPRVEAHAYNEQFF

V: TRBV19
J: TRBJ2-5
size: -
CDR3: CASSIFRDTETQYF

V: TRBV5-1
J: TRBJ2-3
size: -
CDR3: CASSLARLAGGENTQYF

V: TRBV11-2
J: TRBJ2-7
size: -
CDR3: CASSLETSDEQYF

V: TRBV11-2
J: TRBJ2-7
size: -
CDR3: CASSWGGSYEQYF

V: TRBV18
J: TRBJ1-1
size: -
CDR3: CASSPRGGSTSGQGNTEAFF

V: TRBV27
J: TRBJ2-1
size: -
CDR3: CASSLSPLTVSYNEQFF

V: TRBV7-9
J: TRBJ2-2
size: -
CDR3: CASSEVGGNTGELFF

V: TRBV15
J: TRBJ1-5
size: -
CDR3: CATSRAGTGINQPQHF

V: TRBV5-6
J: TRBJ2-7
size: -
CDR3: CASSLGPGLAGEGQYF

V: TRBV5-1
J: TRBJ1-2
size: -
CDR3: CASSSTDRNYGYTF

V: TRBV5-6
J: TRBJ2-3
size: -
CDR3: CASSPFAADTQYF

V: TRBV11-3
J: TRBJ2-3
size: -
CDR3: CASSLDHAGTQYF

V: TRBV28
J: TRBJ1-1
size: -
CDR3: CASSLGRRRINTEAFF

V: TRBV4-3
J: TRBJ1-2
size: -
CDR3: CASSPPGIAYGYTF

V: TRBV12-3/TRBV12-4
J: TRBJ2-7
size: -
CDR3: CASSFGRAGEQYF

V: TRBV5-3
J: TRBJ1-4
size: -
CDR3: CARSLALGGYTEKLFF

V: TRBV28
J: TRBJ1-1
size: once
CDR3: CASNPREGRGAFF

V: TRBV23-1
J: TRBJ2-3
size: -
CDR3: CASTRGDTQYF

V: TRBV7-9
J: TRBJ2-1
size: -
CDR3: CASSLSLQGDRNEQFF

V: TRBV2
J: TRBJ1-5
size: -
CDR3: CASRGTGSQPQHF

V: TRBV9
J: TRBJ2-7
size: -
CDR3: CASSEAQNTEQYF

V: TRBV18
J: TRBJ1-1
size: -
CDR3: CASSYDRGNTEAFF

V: TRBV6-2/TRBV6-3
J: TRBJ2-1
size: -
CDR3: CASSLLAGGYNEQFF

V: TRBV21-1
J: TRBJ1-5
size: -
CDR3: CASSKAPTGGNSNQPQHF

V: TRBV18
J: TRBJ2-4
size: -
CDR3: CASSQTGGLAKNIQYF

V: TRBV7-2
J: TRBJ1-5
size: -
CDR3: CASSLDAIGQPQHF

V: TRBV30
J: TRBJ2-3
size: -
CDR3: CAWSGLGSGDTQYF

V: TRBV4-1
J: TRBJ2-1
size: -
CDR3: CASSQQQAGVVYNEQFF

V: TRBV18
J: TRBJ1-2
size: -
CDR3: CASSQGLIPYGYTF